The 20 T cell receptor beta chains given below trace back to one sample, sequenced in a study of CD8+ T cells in alopecia areata. It was cDNA, reverse transcribed from extracted RNA, that served as the sequencing template. Some clones are missing from TCRdb's copy, which holds only in-frame ones; the method was immunoSEQ multiplex PCR. The table records hundreds of thousands of clones, roughly two thirds of them present only once. The sequenced sample was CD4+ T cells sorted from blood, obtained at week 0. Receptors were obtained from a human donor with alopecia areata.

The chain combines TRBV5-6 with TRBJ1-2; TRBD1 might be the D (5 bases). This CDR3 spans 15 amino acids. CDR1 SGHDT and CDR2 YYEEEE come from the germline V gene. V shed 5 bases and J shed 5 bases, with 19 bases lying between them. CDR3 DNA sequence: TGTGCCAGCAGTCCAGCGGCAGGGAACACGTATGGCTACACCTTC. Protein sequence: CASSPAAGNTYGYTF.

The chain recombines TRBV7-6 with TRBJ1-6, with D unresolved. V was trimmed by 2 bases and J by 6 bases, leaving 2 bases between them. The CDR3 has 12 residues. Germline loops: CDR1 SGHVS, CDR2 FNYEAQ. The CDR3 spells CASSLLNSPLHF. In nucleotides, the CDR3 is TGTGCCAGCAGCTTACTTAATTCACCCCTCCACTTT.

The V gene is TRBV6-5, the J gene TRBJ2-1, with 9 bases lining up with TRBD2. J gave up 4 bases and V 6 bases, and 4 bases lay outside the gene matches. This CDR3 contains 14 residues. In germline, CDR1 is MNHEY, CDR2 SVGAGI. CDR3 sequence (DNA): TGTGCCAGCAGCCTTAGCGGGGGTTACAATGAGCAGTTCTTC. Amino acids: CASSLSGGYNEQFF.

The V call is TRBV7-2, the J call TRBJ2-3; D remains ambiguous. V lost 3 bases to trimming and J lost 6 bases, with 13 bases between them. The CDR3 consists of 14 residues. Germline V gene data show CDR1 as SGHTA and CDR2 as FQGNSA. The CDR3 loop is CASSFPPGGDTQYF. Written as DNA, the CDR3 is TGTGCCAGCAGCTTCCCGCCCGGCGGCGATACGCAGTATTTT.

The rearrangement uses TRBV6-5 and TRBJ2-5; unclear D gene. CDR1 is MNHEY and CDR2 is SVGAGI in the germline V gene. Between the trimmed V and J ends, which lost 5 bases and 5 bases, there was a span of 9 bases. CDR3 length: 12 residues. This CDR3 is CASSKLPETQYF. CDR3 coding DNA: TGTGCCAGCAGTAAGCTACCTGAGACCCAGTACTTC.

This clone was detected only once. This chain uses TRBV7-2 with TRBJ2-5; perhaps TRBD2 as D (6 bases). The CDR3 contains 13 residues. V lost 0 bases, J lost 4 bases, and 6 bases lay in between. CDR1 is SGHTA and CDR2 is FQGNSA in the germline V gene. The DNA for the CDR3 is TGTGCCAGCAGCTTAGCGGGAGGAGAGACCCAGTACTTC. This translates into CASSLAGGETQYF.

V gene TRBV13 combines with J gene TRBJ2-6; D gene ambiguous. The V end lost 5 bases, the J end lost 2 bases, and 10 bases lay between the germline ends. CDR1 and CDR2 from the germline V gene are PRHDT and FYEKMQ (reference sequence). This CDR3 is built from 15 residues. CDR3 amino acids: CASSLTVPGANVLTF. DNA of the CDR3: TGTGCCAGCAGCCTAACAGTACCTGGGGCCAACGTCCTGACTTTC.

J is TRBJ2-5 and V is TRBV5-1, with 9 bases that match TRBD2. This CDR3 has 14 amino acids. Unmatched junction bases numbered 3, after V lost 2 bases and J lost 4 bases. CDR1 and CDR2 from the germline V gene are SGHRS and YFSETQ. For the CDR3, the DNA is TGCGCCAGCAGCTTCGTAGCGGGGGTAGAGACCCAGTACTTC. Translated, it gives CASSFVAGVETQYF.

The genes are TRBV30 and TRBJ1-5; tentative D call: TRBD1 (5 bases). The CDR3 runs to 15 residues. Germline lookup yields CDR1 GTSNPN and CDR2 SVGIG (reference sequence). The germline V and J ends were trimmed by 1 base and 0 bases, with 10 bases remaining between them. In nucleotides, the CDR3 is TGTGCCTGGAGTGGGGGCGACAGTAGCAATCAGCCCCAGCATTTT. Protein product: CAWSGGDSSNQPQHF.

On this clone: Additional DNA sequences in this sample encode the identical CDR3. The V call is TRBV29-1, the J call TRBJ2-7; D ambiguous. The CDR3 is made up of 11 amino acids. Trimming took off 6 bases at V and 0 bases at J, with 6 bases between the two ends. Germline V lookup: CDR1 SQVTM, CDR2 ANQGSEA. The CDR3 loop is CSVGSSYEQYF. The DNA of the CDR3 is TGCAGCGTCGGAAGCTCCTACGAGCAGTACTTC.

The chain recombines TRBV7-2 with TRBJ2-6, with TRBD1 matching 8 bases. The CDR3 totals 18 residues. Germline V gene lookup returns CDR1 SGHTA and CDR2 FQGNSA. Losses at the gene ends were 4 bases for V and 1 base for J; bases not matched to a gene: 9. CDR3 DNA sequence: TGTGCCAGCAGCTCCCACAGGGGGATGGTGTCTGGGGCCAACGTCCTGACTTTC. Translating gives CASSSHRGMVSGANVLTF.

The genes are TRBV29-1 and TRBJ2-7; TRBD1 is a possible D gene (6 bases). Germline CDR1 is SQVTM and CDR2 is ANQGSEA. The CDR3 runs 14 residues. V shed 6 bases and J shed 5 bases, with 20 bases lying between them. CDR3 DNA sequence: TGCAGCGTAACCCACCGACAGGTTCCCCACGAGCAGTACTTC. Encoded protein: CSVTHRQVPHEQYF.

CDR3 loop: CANIGLTEAFF. CDR3 DNA: TGTGCCAACATCGGACTGACTGAAGCTTTCTTT. The chain joins TRBV7-9 to TRBJ1-1; unclear D gene. The germline V gene encodes CDR1 SEHNR and CDR2 FQNEAQ (reference sequence). Trimming removed 10 bases from V and 5 bases from J, with 11 bases in between. The CDR3 sequence is 11 residues long.

This clone has just one count. This sequence joins TRBV30 and TRBJ2-1, with D perhaps assigned TRBD1 or TRBD2 (5 bases each). The CDR3 contains 13 residues. Germline-derived CDR1 and CDR2 are GTSNPN and SVGIG (reference sequence). The ends were cut back, 3 bases at V and 8 bases at J, with 14 bases in the middle. CDR3 region: CAWSEGLLHEQFF. The CDR3 nucleotides are TGTGCCTGGAGCGAGGGGCTTCTCCATGAGCAGTTCTTC.

This clone has more than one count but fewer than ten. The chain employs TRBV29-1 and TRBJ1-1; TRBD1 might be the D (5 bases). This CDR3 contains 11 residues. Trimming took 4 bases from V and 11 from J, leaving 14 bases between them. The germline V gene has CDR1 SQVTM and CDR2 ANQGSEA. CDR3 sequence (DNA): TGCAGCGTTGTCGGGGCCCTGCGGGCTTTCTTT. Protein sequence: CSVVGALRAFF.

The rearrangement links TRBV7-2 to TRBJ2-1; a weak D match, TRBD1 (6 bases). The CDR3 consists of 17 residues. V dropped 4 bases and J dropped 9 bases, with 25 bases sitting between them. Germline V gene lookup returns CDR1 SGHTA and CDR2 FQGNSA. The DNA for the CDR3 is TGTGCCAGCAGCTACGATCCGACAGGCGGTGCCGGCGGTGAGCAGTTCTTC. Its protein product is CASSYDPTGGAGGEQFF.

The J gene is TRBJ2-1, the V gene TRBV5-6; TRBD1 is a possible D gene (5 bases). Trimming took off 4 bases at V and 0 bases at J, with 14 bases between the two ends. Germline V gene lookup returns CDR1 SGHDT and CDR2 YYEEEE. The CDR3 length is 16 residues. The CDR3 DNA reads TGTGCCAGCAGCCTGCGACAGCTATTCTCCTACAATGAGCAGTTCTTC. Residues: CASSLRQLFSYNEQFF.

Details on this clone: The same CDR3 arises from other DNA sequences in this sample as well. The chain couples TRBV5-1 to TRBJ2-1; 7 bases fit TRBD2. V shed 4 bases and J 7 bases; nucleotides not matched to a gene: 5. The germline CDR1 and CDR2 sequences are SGHRS and YFSETQ. The CDR3 is 13 residues long. The chain's CDR3 is CASSRGGPNEQFF. CDR3 DNA: TGCGCCAGCAGCCGCGGGGGACCTAATGAGCAGTTCTTC.

This clone was recorded a few times. The V call is TRBV29-1, the J call TRBJ2-5; tentative D call: TRBD2 (5 bases). CDR3 length: 14 residues. V was pared by 3 bases and J by 1 base, with 12 bases between. Germline assignment: CDR1 SQVTM and CDR2 ANQGSEA. CDR3 DNA sequence: TGCAGCGTTGATGAGACGGGGTTCCAAGAGACCCAGTACTTC. It is translated as CSVDETGFQETQYF.

This clone appeared once. The rearrangement uses TRBV5-1 and TRBJ2-7; D gene uncertain. Germline V gene lookup returns CDR1 SGHRS and CDR2 YFSETQ. The V end lost 0 bases, the J end lost 0 bases, and 7 bases lay between the germline ends. The CDR3 spans 14 residues. The CDR3 DNA follows: TGCGCCAGCAGCTTGGAACCGAGCTCCTACGAGCAGTACTTC. This gives the protein CASSLEPSSYEQYF.